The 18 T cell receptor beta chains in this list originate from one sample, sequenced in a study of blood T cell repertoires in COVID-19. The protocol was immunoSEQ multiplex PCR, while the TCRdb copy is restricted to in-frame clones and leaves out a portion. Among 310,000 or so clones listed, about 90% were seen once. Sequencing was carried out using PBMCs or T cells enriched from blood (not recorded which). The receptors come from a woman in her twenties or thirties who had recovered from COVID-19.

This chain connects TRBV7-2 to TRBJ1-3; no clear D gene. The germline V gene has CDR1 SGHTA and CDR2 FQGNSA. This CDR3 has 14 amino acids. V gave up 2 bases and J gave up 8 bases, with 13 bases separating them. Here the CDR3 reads CASSLSAGLYTIYF. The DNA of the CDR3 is TGTGCCAGCAGCTTAAGTGCCGGGTTGTACACCATATATTTT.

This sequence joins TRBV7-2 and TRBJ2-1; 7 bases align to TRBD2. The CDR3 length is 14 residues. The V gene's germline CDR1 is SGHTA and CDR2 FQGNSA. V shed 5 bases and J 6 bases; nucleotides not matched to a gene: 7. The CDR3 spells CASSQPGGGNEQFF. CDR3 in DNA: TGTGCCAGCAGCCAACCCGGCGGGGGCAATGAGCAGTTCTTC.

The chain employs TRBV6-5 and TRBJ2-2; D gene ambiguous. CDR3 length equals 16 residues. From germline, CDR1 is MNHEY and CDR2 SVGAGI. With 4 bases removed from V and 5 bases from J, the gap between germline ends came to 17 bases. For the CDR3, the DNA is TGTGCCAGCAGTTTCGCGGCGGTGATGGGTACCGGGGAGCTGTTTTTT. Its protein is CASSFAAVMGTGELFF.

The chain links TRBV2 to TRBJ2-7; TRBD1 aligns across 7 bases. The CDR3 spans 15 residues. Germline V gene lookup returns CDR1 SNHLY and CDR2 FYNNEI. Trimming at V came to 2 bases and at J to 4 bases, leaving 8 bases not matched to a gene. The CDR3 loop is CASSEQGTVGYEQYF. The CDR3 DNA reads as TGTGCCAGCAGTGAACAAGGGACAGTGGGATACGAGCAGTACTTC.

The CDR3 region is CASSPQAPLTGELFF. DNA of the CDR3: TGTGCCAGCAGCCCCCAGGCGCCCCTGACCGGGGAGCTGTTTTTT. The chain recombines TRBV9 with TRBJ2-2, with no clear D. V lost 4 bases and J 5 bases, leaving 15 bases between the germline ends. CDR3 length: 15 amino acids. Per germline, CDR1 SGDLS and CDR2 YYNGEE.

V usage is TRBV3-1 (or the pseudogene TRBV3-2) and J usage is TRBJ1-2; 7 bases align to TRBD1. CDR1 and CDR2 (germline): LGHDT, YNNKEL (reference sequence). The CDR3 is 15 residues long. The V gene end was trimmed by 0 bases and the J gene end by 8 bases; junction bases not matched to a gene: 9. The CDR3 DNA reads TGTGCCAGCAGCCAAGACCTCGGACAGGAGGAGGGCTACACCTTC. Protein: CASSQDLGQEEGYTF.

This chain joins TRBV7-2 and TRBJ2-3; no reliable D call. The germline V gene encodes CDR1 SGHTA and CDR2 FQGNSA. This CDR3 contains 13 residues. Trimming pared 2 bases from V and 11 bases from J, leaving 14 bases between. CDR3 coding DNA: TGTGCCAGCAGCTTAATATCAGCGCTCGGGCAGTATTTT. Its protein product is CASSLISALGQYF.

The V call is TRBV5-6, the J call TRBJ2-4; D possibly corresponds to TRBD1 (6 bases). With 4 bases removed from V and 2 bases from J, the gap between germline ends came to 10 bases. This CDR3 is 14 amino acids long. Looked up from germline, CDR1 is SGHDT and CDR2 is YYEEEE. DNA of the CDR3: TGTGCCAGCAGCCCCAGGGGCCCCAAAAACATTCAGTACTTC. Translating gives CASSPRGPKNIQYF. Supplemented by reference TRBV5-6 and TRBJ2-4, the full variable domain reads DAGVTQSPTHLIKTRGQQVTLRCSPKSGHDTVSWYQQALGQGPQFIFQYYEEEERQRGNFPDRFSGHQFPNYSSELNVNALLLGDSALYLCASSPRGPKNIQYFGAGTRLSVL.

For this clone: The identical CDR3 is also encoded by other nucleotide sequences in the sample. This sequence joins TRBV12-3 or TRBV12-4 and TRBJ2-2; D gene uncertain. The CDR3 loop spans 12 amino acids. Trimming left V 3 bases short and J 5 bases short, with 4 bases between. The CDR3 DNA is TGTGCCAGCAGTTTTCGGACCGGGGAGCTGTTTTTT. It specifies CASSFRTGELFF.

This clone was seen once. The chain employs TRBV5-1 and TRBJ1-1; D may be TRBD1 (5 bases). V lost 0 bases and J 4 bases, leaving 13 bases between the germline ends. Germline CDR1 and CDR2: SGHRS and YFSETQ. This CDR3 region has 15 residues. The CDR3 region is CASSLGLQVFTEAFF. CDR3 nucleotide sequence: TGCGCCAGCAGCTTGGGTCTACAGGTGTTCACTGAAGCTTTCTTT.

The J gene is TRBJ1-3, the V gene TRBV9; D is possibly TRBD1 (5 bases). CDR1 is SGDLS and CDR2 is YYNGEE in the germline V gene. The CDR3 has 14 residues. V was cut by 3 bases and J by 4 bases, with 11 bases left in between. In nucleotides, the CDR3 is TGTGCCAGCAGCGGGGGACTGGGGGGAAACACCATATATTTT. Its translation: CASSGGLGGNTIYF.

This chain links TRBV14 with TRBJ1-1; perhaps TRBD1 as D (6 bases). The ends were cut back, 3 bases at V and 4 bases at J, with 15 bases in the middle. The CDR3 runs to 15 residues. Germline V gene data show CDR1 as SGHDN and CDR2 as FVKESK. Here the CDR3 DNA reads TGTGCCAGCAGCCAGATCACAGGGATGGGCACTGAAGCTTTCTTT. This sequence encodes CASSQITGMGTEAFF.

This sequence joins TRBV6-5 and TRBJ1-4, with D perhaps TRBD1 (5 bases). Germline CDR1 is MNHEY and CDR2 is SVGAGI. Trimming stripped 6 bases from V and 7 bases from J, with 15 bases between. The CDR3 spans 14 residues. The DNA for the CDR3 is TGTGCCAGCAGGCGCGGGACCACGGGTGAAAAACTGTTTTTT. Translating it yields CASRRGTTGEKLFF.

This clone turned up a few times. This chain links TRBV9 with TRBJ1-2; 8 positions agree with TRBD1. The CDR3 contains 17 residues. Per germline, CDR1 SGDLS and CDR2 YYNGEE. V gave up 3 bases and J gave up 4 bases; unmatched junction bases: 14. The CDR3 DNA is TGTGCCAGCAGCGCTGAACCTCGACAGGGGACGGGCTATGGCTACACCTTC. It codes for CASSAEPRQGTGYGYTF.

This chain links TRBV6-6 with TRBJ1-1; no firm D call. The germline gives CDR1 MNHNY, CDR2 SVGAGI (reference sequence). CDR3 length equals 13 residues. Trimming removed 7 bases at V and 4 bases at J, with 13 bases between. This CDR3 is CASTLLPGTEAFF. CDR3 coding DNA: TGTGCCAGCACCCTTCTCCCGGGCACTGAAGCTTTCTTT.

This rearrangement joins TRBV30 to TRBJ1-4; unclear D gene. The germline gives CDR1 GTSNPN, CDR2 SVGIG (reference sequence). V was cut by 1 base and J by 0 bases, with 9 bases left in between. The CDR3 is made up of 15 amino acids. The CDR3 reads CAWSEGLATNEKLFF. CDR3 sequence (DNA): TGTGCCTGGAGTGAAGGACTTGCAACTAATGAAAAACTGTTTTTT. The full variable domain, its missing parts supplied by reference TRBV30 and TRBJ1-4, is SQTIHQWPATLVQPVGSPLSLECTVEGTSNPNLYWYRQAAGRGLQLLFYSVGIGQISSEVPQNLSASRPQDRQFILSSKKLLLSDSGFYLCAWSEGLATNEKLFFGSGTQLSVL.

CDR3 residues: CAWQTGGGGYTF. CDR3 nucleotide sequence: TGTGCCTGGCAGACAGGGGGCGGCGGCTACACCTTC. The J gene is TRBJ1-2, the V gene TRBV30, with 10 bases identical to TRBD1. CDR1 is GTSNPN, CDR2 SVGIG, per germline (reference sequence). CDR3 length: 12 residues. J lost 8 bases, V lost 5 bases, and 5 bases had no gene match.

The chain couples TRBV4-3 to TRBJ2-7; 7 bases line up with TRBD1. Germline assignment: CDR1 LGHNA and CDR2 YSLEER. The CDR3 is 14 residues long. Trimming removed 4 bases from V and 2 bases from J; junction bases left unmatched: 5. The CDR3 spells CASSLHRGPYEQYF. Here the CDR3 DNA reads TGCGCCAGCAGCCTCCACAGGGGACCCTACGAGCAGTACTTC.